This paragraph reports one T cell receptor beta chain. Profiled with immunoSEQ multiplex PCR; TCRdb holds only in-frame clones, not every one. The sample shows 150,000 to 200,000 clones, approximately 86% of them seen only once. This sample stems from a study of blood T cell repertoires in COVID-19. Study summary: The United States, Italy and Spain supplied acute and convalescent COVID-19 samples.

The V gene end was trimmed by 4 bases and the J gene end by 6 bases; junction bases not matched to a gene: 5. Germline CDR1 and CDR2: SNHLY and FYNNEI. The CDR3 has 13 amino acids. This chain links TRBV2 with TRBJ1-2; 7 nucleotides agree with TRBD1. This sequence originates from a man older than 75 with COVID-19, enrolled during active disease. The sequenced sample was peripheral blood. The CDR3 loop reads CASSVNRGNGYTF. The DNA of the CDR3 is TGTGCCAGCAGTGTTAACAGGGGAAATGGCTACACCTTC.